The 20 T cell receptor beta chains reported below all come from one sample, sequenced in a study of vaccination effects on CD4 cells after COVID-19. TCRdb's copy holds only in-frame clones and misses some; the assay was immunoSEQ multiplex PCR. Of 50,000 or so clones detected, roughly 73% appear once; the ten largest clones hold approximately 6%. Within the ViraFEST assay, antigen-specific CD4+ T cells underwent expansion with viral peptide pools prior to sequencing. Upon completion of roughly ten days in culture, CD4+ T cells were isolated. Nobody among the vaccine recipients had prior SARS-CoV-2 infection (nucleocapsid antibodies were negative). These receptors' antigens are unknown. This specimen was CD4+ T cells from PBMCs cultured with HCoV-OC43 spike peptides, taken before COVID-19 vaccination. Subset denoted: HCoV-OC43 spike overlapping peptide pool stimulation. The receptors were sampled from a human donor who received a COVID-19 vaccine.

The chain couples TRBV5-1 to TRBJ1-3, with 8 bases lining up with TRBD1. The CDR3 has 16 amino acids. Germline-derived CDR1 and CDR2 are SGHRS and YFSETQ. V shed 4 bases, J shed 0 bases, and the junction held 6 bases outside the gene matches. As DNA, the CDR3 is TGCGCCAGCAGCCCACAGGGGGTGAGCTCTGGAAACACCATATATTTT. Residues: CASSPQGVSSGNTIYF.

In this sample, this clone turned up a few times. V and J are TRBV6-6 and TRBJ1-2; D gene ambiguous. Looked up from germline, CDR1 is MNHNY and CDR2 is SVGAGI (reference sequence). V lost 8 bases and J lost 5, with 18 bases in between. This CDR3 spans 14 amino acids. As DNA, the CDR3 is TGTGCCAGCTCCCCGATGGCAGGTTCATATGGCTACACCTTC. Protein sequence: CASSPMAGSYGYTF.

The table lists this clone with a few counts. The chain has TRBV25-1 and TRBJ2-2; 8 bases line up with TRBD2. The CDR3 covers 15 residues. The germline CDR1 and CDR2 sequences are MGHDK and SYGVNS. V trimming: 4 bases; J trimming: 3 bases; junction bases outside the gene matches: 4. The CDR3 bases are TGTGCCAGCAGTGTTGCGGGGGGCGACACCGGGGAGCTGTTTTTT. Translated: CASSVAGGDTGELFF.

V usage is TRBV5-1 and J usage is TRBJ2-3; a weak D match, TRBD1 (5 bases). The germline V gene has CDR1 SGHRS and CDR2 YFSETQ. The CDR3 loop spans 15 amino acids. V lost 0 bases, J lost 1 base, and 9 bases lay in between. As DNA, the CDR3 is TGCGCCAGCAGCTTGGCTGACAGCGGCACAGATACGCAGTATTTT. This encodes CASSLADSGTDTQYF.

The chain has TRBV30 and TRBJ1-5, with D uncertain. This CDR3 spans 14 amino acids. Trimming left V 2 bases short and J 1 base short, with 9 bases between. Germline lookup yields CDR1 GTSNPN and CDR2 SVGIG (reference sequence). CDR3 DNA sequence: TGTGCCTGGAGTCGGTCCCAAAGCAATCAGCCCCAGCATTTT. This gives the protein CAWSRSQSNQPQHF.

The gene calls are TRBV2 and TRBJ1-2; D remains ambiguous. CDR3 length: 14 amino acids. Germline V gene sequence: CDR1 SNHLY, CDR2 FYNNEI. Trimming removed 7 bases from V and 2 bases from J, with 14 bases in between. CDR3 sequence: CASKVRETNYGYTF. In DNA, the CDR3 is TGTGCCAGCAAAGTACGGGAAACCAACTATGGCTACACCTTC.

V is TRBV3-1 (or the pseudogene TRBV3-2) and J is TRBJ2-1; the D is unclear. Per germline, CDR1 LGHDT and CDR2 YNNKEL (reference sequence). The germline V and J ends were trimmed by 1 base and 7 bases, with 14 bases remaining between them. The CDR3 runs 15 residues. The CDR3: CASSQGVNMGNEQFF. The CDR3 DNA follows: TGTGCCAGCAGCCAAGGTGTTAACATGGGAAATGAGCAGTTCTTC.

The gene calls are TRBV4-1 and TRBJ2-7; the match to TRBD1 covers 10 bases. V shed 4 bases and J 1 base; nucleotides not matched to a gene: 4. Germline V gene data show CDR1 as MGHRA and CDR2 as YSYEKL. The CDR3 is 15 residues long. The CDR3 reads CASSRGQGGSYEQYV. DNA for the CDR3: TGCGCCAGCAGCCGAGGACAGGGGGGGTCCTACGAGCAGTACGTC.

The genes are TRBV30 and TRBJ1-6, with 7 bases aligning to TRBD1. Germline loops: CDR1 GTSNPN, CDR2 SVGIG (reference sequence). The V segment lost 2 bases and the J segment 6 bases; nucleotides outside the gene matches: 4. The CDR3 contains 14 residues. The DNA for the CDR3 is TGTGCCTGGAGTACAGGGACAGTTAATTCACCCCTCCACTTT. This gives the protein CAWSTGTVNSPLHF.

The chain uses TRBV28 and TRBJ1-2, with D possibly TRBD1 on 5 matching bases. Germline loops: CDR1 MDHEN, CDR2 SYDVKM. V was cut by 7 bases and J by 4 bases, with 19 bases left in between. The length of the CDR3 is 15 residues. CDR3 bases: TGTGCCAGCACCCGGTTGGGGGGAGGTACCTATGGCTACACCTTC. Its protein is CASTRLGGGTYGYTF.

The genes are TRBV5-5 and TRBJ2-7; 7 nucleotides match TRBD2. Germline loops: CDR1 SGHKS, CDR2 YYEKEE (reference sequence). J gave up 3 bases and V 2 bases, and 5 bases lay outside the gene matches. CDR3 size: 14 residues. The CDR3: CASSFQRDYYEQYV. Here the CDR3 DNA reads TGTGCCAGCAGCTTTCAGAGGGACTACTACGAGCAGTACGTC.

This clone has only a few counts. This chain uses TRBV2 with TRBJ1-2; no clear D. V lost 3 bases and J 2 bases, leaving 10 bases between the germline ends. This CDR3 contains 14 residues. CDR1 and CDR2 (germline): SNHLY, FYNNEI. Written as DNA, the CDR3 is TGTGCCAGCAGTGATAATCGGTTGAACTATGGCTACACCTTC. Translation gives CASSDNRLNYGYTF.

This sequence joins TRBV12-3 or TRBV12-4 and TRBJ1-1; possible D gene TRBD1, 5 bases. Trimming pared 4 bases from V and 8 bases from J, leaving 8 bases between. The CDR3 runs 11 residues. Here the CDR3 reads CASSSHREAFF. The CDR3 DNA follows: TGTGCCAGCAGTTCCCACAGGGAAGCTTTCTTT.

Only a few counts were recorded for this clone. V is TRBV10-2 and J is TRBJ1-1; perhaps TRBD1 as D (6 bases). Trimming took off 3 bases at V and 0 bases at J, with 11 bases between the two ends. Germline lookup yields CDR1 WSHSY and CDR2 SAAADI. The CDR3 sequence is 15 residues long. CDR3 bases: TGCGCCAGCAGTGAAGGTTACAGGGTGAACACTGAAGCTTTCTTT. Translation gives CASSEGYRVNTEAFF.

The chain employs TRBV6-6 and TRBJ2-3; 7 bases are shared with TRBD1. CDR1 and CDR2 (germline): MNHNY, SVGAGI (reference sequence). The CDR3 covers 12 residues. The ends lost 7 bases at V and 6 bases at J; junction bases unmatched: 4. The CDR3 spells CASKSGGDTQYF. The CDR3 DNA reads as TGTGCCAGCAAGTCAGGGGGTGATACGCAGTATTTT.

The chain links TRBV7-2 to TRBJ1-2, with 7 bases aligning to TRBD1. The germline CDR1 and CDR2 sequences are SGHTA and FQGNSA. The junction had 9 bases not matched to a gene; V was cut back by 4 bases and J by 4 bases. The CDR3 extends over 15 amino acids. CDR3: CASSSKTGSSYGYTF. The CDR3 bases are TGTGCCAGCAGCTCGAAGACAGGGTCGTCCTATGGCTACACCTTC.

This clone occurred a few times. The chain uses TRBV3-1 (or the pseudogene TRBV3-2) and TRBJ1-2; no firm D call. Per germline, CDR1 LGHDT and CDR2 YNNKEL (reference sequence). The CDR3 sequence is 13 residues long. The V and J ends lost 4 bases and 1 base respectively, with 7 bases between them. This chain's CDR3 is CASSPELNYGYTF. The CDR3 region has the DNA TGTGCCAGCAGCCCCGAGCTTAACTATGGCTACACCTTC.

Only a few counts were recorded for this clone. The rearrangement links TRBV7-2 to TRBJ2-1; D not resolved. The germline CDR1 and CDR2 sequences are SGHTA and FQGNSA. Trimming cost V 3 bases and J 5 bases, with 14 bases left between them. The CDR3 has 15 amino acids. The CDR3 nucleotides are TGTGCCAGCAGCTTCCCAACACATAGCAACAATGAGCAGTTCTTC. Translated, it gives CASSFPTHSNNEQFF.

This clone was observed a handful of times. This rearrangement joins TRBV19 to TRBJ1-1; maybe TRBD1 (5 bases). The CDR3 consists of 11 residues. Germline-derived CDR1 and CDR2 are LNHDA and SQIVND (reference sequence). Trimming pared 6 bases from V and 10 bases from J, leaving 12 bases between. The DNA for the CDR3 is TGTGCCAGTAGGGCAGGGCTTGTAGCTTTCTTT. Its translation is CASRAGLVAFF.

V is TRBV5-1 and J is TRBJ2-2; tentative D call: TRBD1 (5 bases). The CDR3 has 15 residues. CDR1 is SGHRS, CDR2 YFSETQ, per germline. The V gene lost 4 bases and the J gene lost 3 bases, with 13 bases spanning the gap. The CDR3: CASSTTTDYTGELFF. The CDR3 region has the DNA TGCGCCAGCAGCACTACGACAGACTACACCGGGGAGCTGTTTTTT.